This T cell receptor beta chain was recovered during a study of shared clonotypes between healthy human individuals. Researchers partitioned CD4+ cells into CD45RA+ naive and CD45RA-negative memory subsets. Profiling relied on immunoSEQ multiplex PCR, and the TCRdb table lists in-frame clones only, not all of them. The sample lists approximately 1,500,000 clones, around 98% occurring once. The receptor comes from a man between 25 and 39 years old in good health. The source material was naive CD4+ T cells sorted from blood. Subset noted: CD45RA+ positively selected.

CDR3 DNA: TGCGCCAGCAGCCTTAGCGGGAGGGACACAGATACGCAGTATTTT. It translates to CASSLSGRDTDTQYF. This chain uses TRBV4-1 with TRBJ2-3; 11 positions match TRBD2. Losses at the gene ends were 4 bases for V and 2 bases for J; bases not matched to a gene: 2. This CDR3 is 15 amino acids long. The germline gives CDR1 MGHRA, CDR2 YSYEKL.